Presented here are 17 T cell receptor beta chains from one specimen sequenced in a study of regulatory T cells in long-lasting Graves disease. Through Arm-PCR of CDR3 regions and iRepertoire HTBI primers, TCR beta libraries were built. TCRdb re-derived calls from the multiplex PCR reads in MiXCR, one entry per CDR3 protein. The sample shows around 400,000 distinct CDR3 sequences, 21% of them seen only once. As to time point: persistent/refractory GD, antithyroid drugs over 5 years with positive TRAb. RNA isolated from PBMCs was used to make the TCR library. This specimen was peripheral blood mononuclear cells (PBMCs), taken when the disease was refractory, from a patient treated with antithyroid drugs. These receptors all come from a female donor with Graves disease.

The rearrangement uses TRBV19 and TRBJ2-6; no clear D gene. This CDR3 has 14 amino acids. The germline CDR1 and CDR2 sequences are LNHDA and SQIVND (reference sequence). Trimming took 2 bases from V and 0 from J, leaving 2 bases between them. The chain's CDR3 is CASSISSGANVLTF. The CDR3 DNA follows: TGTGCCAGTAGTATATCCTCTGGGGCCAACGTCCTGACTTTC.

This clonotype came up a few times. One junction end does not reproduce the germline sequence, and a read error may be involved. The gene calls are TRBV28 and TRBJ2-7; D not certain. This CDR3 spans 15 amino acids. CDR1 MDHEN and CDR2 SYDVKM come from the germline V gene. The CDR3 DNA follows: TGTGCCTGCAGTTTCACTTCGGGTATTACCTACGAGCAGTACTTC. Its translation: CACSFTSGITYEQYF.

This clonotype was recorded many times. The rearrangement joins TRBV20-1 to TRBJ2-7; TRBD1 matches at 10 bases. The CDR3 is made up of 14 amino acids. V was clipped by 2 bases and J by 4 bases; unmatched bases: 5. The germline V gene encodes CDR1 DFQATT and CDR2 SNEGSKA (reference sequence). This CDR3 reads CSARTGTGDYEQYF. The CDR3 region has the DNA TGCAGTGCTAGAACCGGGACAGGGGATTACGAGCAGTACTTC.

Notes on this clonotype: The CDR3 does not end in the conserved phenylalanine or tryptophan, so this is likely a read error. The genes are TRBV12-3 or TRBV12-4 and TRBJ2-2, with D perhaps being TRBD1 or TRBD2 (5 bases each). With 7 bases removed from V and 3 bases from J, the gap between germline ends came to 9 bases. This CDR3 region has 13 residues. The CDR3 here is CASNRGDTGELFS. The CDR3 coding sequence is TGTGCCAGCAATAGAGGGGACACCGGGGAGCTGTTTTCT.

This clonotype has more than one count but fewer than ten. The chain combines TRBV5-4 with TRBJ2-2, with 7 bases that match TRBD2. V dropped 7 bases and J dropped 4; count of bases not matched to a gene: 10. The CDR3 extends over 15 amino acids. The germline V gene encodes CDR1 SGHNT and CDR2 YYREEE (reference sequence). As DNA, the CDR3 is TGTGCCAGCCAGGGAGGGCCTAATCCCACCGGGGAGCTGTTTTTT. Protein: CASQGGPNPTGELFF.

This clonotype was detected many times. The V call is TRBV6-1, the J call TRBJ1-5; TRBD1 matches at 7 bases. CDR1 and CDR2 from the germline V gene are MNHNS and SASEGT. CDR3 length equals 14 residues. With V trimmed by 6 bases and J by 0 bases, 2 bases remained unmatched. CDR3 sequence reads: CASRGQYSNQPQHF. The CDR3 coding sequence is TGTGCCAGCAGGGGACAGTATAGCAATCAGCCCCAGCATTTT.

The V call is TRBV10-3, the J call TRBJ2-7; D remains ambiguous. The CDR3 is 13 residues long. V was clipped by 5 bases and J by 4 bases, with 12 bases between them. Germline V gene sequence: CDR1 ENHRY, CDR2 SYGVKD. CDR3 residues: CAISYATDYEQYF. CDR3 in DNA: TGTGCCATCAGTTACGCGACTGATTACGAGCAGTACTTC.

This clonotype has ten or more counts. V is TRBV27 and J is TRBJ1-2; D is possibly TRBD1 (6 bases). V lost 7 bases and J lost 4, with 19 bases in between. The CDR3 spans 15 residues. Germline V gene lookup returns CDR1 MNHEY and CDR2 SMNVEV (reference sequence). This CDR3 reads CASTRSVRTAYGYTF. The CDR3 nucleotides read TGTGCCAGCACCCGTTCCGTTCGGACAGCCTATGGCTACACCTTC.

A note on this clonotype: Germline and junction disagree at one end, which may indicate a read error. The rearrangement links TRBV11-2 to TRBJ2-7; 10 nucleotides match TRBD1. The CDR3 contains 14 residues. CDR1 and CDR2 from the germline V gene are SGHAT and FQNNGV. CDR3 loop: CASSHGQGDYEQYF. CDR3 sequence (DNA): TGCGCCAGCAGCCACGGACAGGGGGACTACGAGCAGTACTTC.

Only one count was recorded for this clonotype. A far larger clone lies a single base away; this is likely a read error. This chain connects TRBV2 to TRBJ2-7, with D unresolved. This CDR3 has 14 residues. Looked up from germline, CDR1 is SNHLY and CDR2 is FYNNEI. The CDR3 sequence is CAGSLSRDPYEQYF. The DNA for the CDR3 is TGTGCCGGCAGTTTATCGCGAGACCCCTACGAGCAGTACTTC.

This clonotype was seen a few times. The V gene is TRBV24-1, the J gene TRBJ1-2; maybe TRBD1 (5 bases). The V and J ends lost 4 bases and 4 bases respectively, with 12 bases between them. In germline, CDR1 is KGHDR, CDR2 SFDVKD. The CDR3 totals 14 residues. The CDR3 sequence: CATSDTGTAYGYTF. The CDR3 coding sequence is TGTGCCACCAGTGACACTGGGACGGCCTATGGCTACACCTTC.

This clonotype has a handful of counts. The chain recombines TRBV7-9 with TRBJ1-1; TRBD1 agrees at 9 bases. The CDR3 runs to 14 residues. With 5 bases clipped from V and 4 bases from J, the junction kept 5 bases outside the gene matches. Germline CDR1 is SEHNR and CDR2 is FQNEAQ (reference sequence). The CDR3 loop reads CASSRQTGGTEAFF. The DNA for the CDR3 is TGTGCCAGCAGCCGACAGACAGGGGGCACTGAAGCTTTCTTT. Full variable domain (rest looked up from reference TRBV7-9 and TRBJ1-1): DTGVSQNPRHKITKRGQNVTFRCDPISEHNRLYWYRQTLGQGPEFLTYFQNEAQLEKSRLLSDRFSAERPKGSFSTLEIQRTEQGDSAMYLCASSRQTGGTEAFFGQGTRLTVV.

Ten or more counts support this clonotype. The junction departs from germline at one end; a sequencing error may be responsible. The chain couples TRBV6-1 to TRBJ2-5, with D maybe TRBD2 (6 bases). CDR1 is MNHNS and CDR2 is SASEGT in the germline V gene. This CDR3 has 14 amino acids. CDR3 bases: TGTGCCAGCAGCGAAGGACTATTGCTGGAGACCCAGTACTTC. Its translation: CASSEGLLLETQYF.

The rearrangement joins TRBV7-6 to TRBJ2-2; D is unresolved. Germline V gene sequence: CDR1 SGHVS, CDR2 FNYEAQ. The CDR3 is 16 amino acids. V lost 2 bases and J lost 0, with 10 bases in between. CDR3 DNA sequence: TGTGCCAGCAGCTTAAAACAGCACGCGAACACCGGGGAGCTGTTTTTT. Encoded protein: CASSLKQHANTGELFF.

Concerning this clonotype itself: It may be a read error: a sequence one base away is much more abundant. The rearrangement uses TRBV2 and TRBJ1-1; D possibly corresponds to TRBD1 (5 bases). The V end lost 4 bases, the J end lost 1 base, and 10 bases lay between the germline ends. The CDR3 consists of 14 residues. In germline, CDR1 is SNHLY, CDR2 FYNNEI. Here the CDR3 reads CASSASRENTEAFF. The CDR3, as DNA: TGTGCCAGCAGTGCCTCCAGGGAGAACACTGAAGCTTTCTTT.

This clonotype was recorded many times. This chain joins TRBV28 and TRBJ2-5; D is ambiguous. CDR3 length: 14 amino acids. Germline V gene sequence: CDR1 MDHEN, CDR2 SYDVKM. V was trimmed by 2 bases and J by 2 bases, leaving 9 bases between them. The CDR3 reads CASSLPTAQETQYF. The CDR3 region has the DNA TGTGCCAGCAGTTTACCCACAGCACAAGAGACCCAGTACTTC. The entire variable domain, with the rest obtained from reference TRBV28 and TRBJ2-5, is as follows: DVKVTQSSRYLVKRTGEKVFLECVQDMDHENMFWYRQDPGLGLRLIYFSYDVKMKEKGDIPEGYSVSREKKERFSLILESASTNQTSMYLCASSLPTAQETQYFGPGTRLLVL.

This clonotype was seen repeatedly, ten times or more. This chain joins TRBV12-3 or TRBV12-4 and TRBJ2-7; D remains unclear. The CDR3 runs 15 residues. The germline V and J ends were trimmed by 4 bases and 3 bases, with 16 bases remaining between them. DNA of the CDR3: TGTGCCAGCAGTTCTGACTTCTCAAGGAACTACGAGCAGTACTTC. This sequence encodes CASSSDFSRNYEQYF.